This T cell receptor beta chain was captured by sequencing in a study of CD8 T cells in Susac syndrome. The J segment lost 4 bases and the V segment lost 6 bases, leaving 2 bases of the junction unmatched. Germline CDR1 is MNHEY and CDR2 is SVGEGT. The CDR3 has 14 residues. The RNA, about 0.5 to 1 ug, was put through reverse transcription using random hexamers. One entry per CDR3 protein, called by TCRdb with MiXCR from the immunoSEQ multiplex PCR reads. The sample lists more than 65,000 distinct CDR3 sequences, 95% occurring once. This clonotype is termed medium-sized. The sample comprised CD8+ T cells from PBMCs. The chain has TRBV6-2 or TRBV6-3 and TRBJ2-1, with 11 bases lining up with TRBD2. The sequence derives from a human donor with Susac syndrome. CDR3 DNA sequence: TGTGCCAGCAGCGGGACTAGCGGATACAATGAGCAGTTCTTC. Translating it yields CASSGTSGYNEQFF.